A single sample is the source of the 14 T cell receptor beta chains below, sequenced in a study of T cell changes during pregnancy in multiple sclerosis. Data came from immunoSEQ multiplex PCR; TCRdb stores just in-frame clones and leaves some out. The table includes tens of thousands of clones, roughly 90% detected once. The sequencing here drew on peripheral blood, taken in the first trimester of pregnancy. Receptors originate from a female donor in good health, enrolled as a control in a pregnancy study.

V and J are TRBV2 and TRBJ2-1; maybe TRBD1 (5 bases). In germline, CDR1 is SNHLY, CDR2 FYNNEI. This CDR3 has 13 amino acids. The V end was cut by 8 bases, the J end by 8 bases, with 16 bases between. This CDR3 reads CASWGSFEDEQFF. The CDR3 DNA follows: TGTGCCAGCTGGGGCAGCTTTGAGGATGAGCAGTTCTTC.

This rearrangement joins TRBV5-5 to TRBJ2-3; a weak D match, TRBD2 (6 bases). Trimming stripped 10 bases from V and 2 bases from J, with 14 bases between. CDR1 SGHKS and CDR2 YYEKEE come from the germline V gene (reference sequence). CDR3 length equals 13 residues. The CDR3 DNA is TGTGCCTCTTCCGGGGGTTCCACAGATACGCAGTATTTT. Amino acid sequence: CASSGGSTDTQYF. Complete variable domain (other parts from reference TRBV5-5 and TRBJ2-3): DAGVTQSPTHLIKTRGQQVTLRCSPISGHKSVSWYQQVLGQGPQFIFQYYEKEERGRGNFPDRFSARQFPNYSSELNVNALLLGDSALYLCASSGGSTDTQYFGPGTRLTVL.

This clone was picked up one time. The genes are TRBV28 and TRBJ2-7, with 11 bases lining up with TRBD2. This CDR3 spans 16 amino acids. The germline gives CDR1 MDHEN, CDR2 SYDVKM. V shed 6 bases and J 5 bases; nucleotides not matched to a gene: 12. CDR3 in amino acids: CASSLAGGPTVDEQYF. The DNA of the CDR3 is TGTGCCAGCAGCTTAGCGGGAGGGCCTACGGTCGACGAGCAGTACTTC.

The chain combines TRBV10-3 with TRBJ1-2; TRBD1 matches at 8 bases. Per germline, CDR1 ENHRY and CDR2 SYGVKD. Trimming cost V 7 bases and J 3 bases; bases outside gene matches: 7. The CDR3 runs to 14 residues. The CDR3 spells CAIMAPGQDYGYTF. The CDR3 nucleotides read TGTGCCATCATGGCTCCGGGACAGGACTATGGCTACACCTTC.

This rearrangement joins TRBV9 to TRBJ2-5; perhaps TRBD2 as D (6 bases). V was pared by 3 bases and J by 3 bases, with 9 bases between. CDR1 and CDR2 from the germline V gene are SGDLS and YYNGEE. This CDR3 region has 13 residues. Written as DNA, the CDR3 is TGTGCCAGCAGCGAGAGACTAGAAGAGACCCAGTACTTC. It specifies CASSERLEETQYF.

The V gene is TRBV6-1, the J gene TRBJ2-6, with 7 bases matching TRBD1. With 0 bases clipped from V and 1 base from J, the junction kept 9 bases outside the gene matches. Germline V gene lookup returns CDR1 MNHNS and CDR2 SASEGT. This CDR3 region has 19 residues. Here the CDR3 reads CASSEAFRQGRSGANVLTF. The CDR3, as DNA: TGTGCCAGCAGTGAAGCCTTTAGACAGGGTAGGTCTGGGGCCAACGTCCTGACTTTC.

V usage is TRBV5-5 and J usage is TRBJ2-1, with 10 bases matching TRBD2. V lost 3 bases to trimming and J lost 6 bases; unmatched junction nucleotides: 12. The CDR3 spans 17 residues. CDR1 is SGHKS, CDR2 YYEKEE, per germline (reference sequence). CDR3 in amino acids: CASSSEFSGGPPNEQFF. For the CDR3, the DNA is TGTGCCAGCAGCTCCGAATTTAGCGGGGGGCCCCCCAATGAGCAGTTCTTC.

The rearrangement links TRBV5-1 to TRBJ1-6; 7 nucleotides line up with TRBD1. The trim removed 3 bases at V and 4 bases at J, leaving 4 bases unmatched. This CDR3 is built from 15 residues. Per germline, CDR1 SGHRS and CDR2 YFSETQ. CDR3 DNA: TGCGCCAGCAGCTCCGGACAGGCATATAATTCACCCCTCCACTTT. As protein: CASSSGQAYNSPLHF. Full variable domain (rest looked up from reference TRBV5-1 and TRBJ1-6): KAGVTQTPRYLIKTRGQQVTLSCSPISGHRSVSWYQQTPGQGLQFLFEYFSETQRNKGNFPGRFSGRQFSNSRSEMNVSTLELGDSALYLCASSSGQAYNSPLHFGNGTRLTVT.

Concerning this clone itself: Mismatch with germline at one junction end may stem from a read error. The chain is built from TRBV5-4 and TRBJ2-7; TRBD2 aligns across 12 bases. The germline gives CDR1 SGHNT, CDR2 YYREEE (reference sequence). This CDR3 is 17 amino acids long. DNA for the CDR3: TGTGCCAACAGCTCAGGGACTAGCGGGCCCTCTTCCTACGAGCAGTACTTC. This translates into CANSSGTSGPSSYEQYF.

The chain joins TRBV2 to TRBJ2-3; 9 bases match TRBD2. Losses at the gene ends were 7 bases for V and 6 bases for J; bases not matched to a gene: 8. The CDR3 has 14 amino acids. CDR1 is SNHLY, CDR2 FYNNEI, per germline. CDR3 residues: CASNLRTSVDTQYF. CDR3 sequence (DNA): TGTGCCAGCAATTTAAGGACTAGCGTGGATACGCAGTATTTT. The variable domain in full, completed from reference TRBV2 and TRBJ2-3, reads EPEVTQTPSHQVTQMGQEVILRCVPISNHLYFYWYRQILGQKVEFLVSFYNNEISEKSEIFDDQFSVERPDGSNFTLKIRSTKLEDSAMYFCASNLRTSVDTQYFGPGTRLTVL.

A few counts support this clone. J is TRBJ1-1 and V is TRBV11-2, with D possibly being TRBD1 (5 bases). Germline CDR1 reads SGHAT; CDR2 reads FQNNGV. The ends were cut back, 4 bases at V and 4 bases at J, with 7 bases in the middle. The CDR3 has 12 residues. The CDR3 protein is CASSSDSTEAFF. CDR3 in DNA: TGTGCCAGCAGCTCCGACAGCACTGAAGCTTTCTTT.

The count of this clone is one. This chain connects TRBV6-1 to TRBJ2-3, with 9 bases fitting TRBD2. The V segment lost 4 bases and the J segment 0 bases; nucleotides outside the gene matches: 5. The CDR3 length is 16 residues. Germline loops: CDR1 MNHNS, CDR2 SASEGT. The chain's CDR3 is CASSVLAGGSTDTQYF. In DNA form, the CDR3 reads TGTGCCAGCAGTGTTCTGGCGGGAGGGAGCACAGATACGCAGTATTTT.

In this sample, this clone turned up once. The chain carries TRBV18 and TRBJ1-1, with TRBD1 identical over 7 bases. Germline lookup yields CDR1 KGHSH and CDR2 LQKENI. The J segment lost 3 bases and the V segment lost 6 bases, leaving 7 bases of the junction unmatched. This CDR3 is 14 amino acids long. The CDR3 DNA reads as TGTGCCAGCTCTACAGGGGATTGGTACACTGAAGCTTTCTTT. This gives the protein CASSTGDWYTEAFF.

The genes are TRBV6-4 and TRBJ2-3; 13 nucleotides line up with TRBD2. V was pared by 5 bases and J by 4 bases, with 3 bases of the junction left unmatched. This CDR3 is built from 15 residues. Germline CDR1 MRHNA, CDR2 SNTAGT. CDR3: CASSRLAGGPDTQYF. The CDR3 region has the DNA TGTGCCAGCAGTAGACTAGCGGGAGGACCAGATACGCAGTATTTT.